In its sample, the clone carrying this TCR beta chain was seen a few times. Its antigen is not known. Assembly of TCR beta libraries relied on iRepertoire HTBI primers together with Arm-PCR of CDR3 regions. TCRdb ran MiXCR on the multiplex PCR reads and lists one entry per CDR3 protein. The sample holds roughly 530,000 distinct CDR3 sequences; 16% are singletons and the top ten take more than 20%. Time point: newly diagnosed GD, antithyroid drugs for less than 3 months. From RNA extracted from PBMCs, the TCR library was made. Around 9 milliliters of peripheral blood were drawn into EDTA tubes. From germline, CDR1 is SGHRS and CDR2 YFSETQ. Trimming took 5 bases from V and 9 from J, leaving 9 bases between them. The CDR3 runs to 11 residues. The data were taken from a study of regulatory T cells in long-lasting Graves disease. Study-level information: Graves' patients who were just diagnosed had used antithyroid drugs for under 3 months. Overall study results and limits: Newly diagnosed patients shared approximately 1,000 public clonotypes; persistent patients shared some 2,600. Patients whose Graves' disease persisted exhibited lower TCR diversity than those newly diagnosed.

These data also formed part of another study, on T cells in Graves' hyperthyroidism and ophthalmopathy.

The chain combines TRBV5-1 with TRBJ2-1; no clear D gene. The sequence came from a woman aged 40 to 65 with Graves disease. The sequencing used peripheral blood mononuclear cells (PBMCs), collected at new diagnosis, from a patient treated with antithyroid drugs. This CDR3 reads CASRMSSEQFF. CDR3 nucleotides: TGCGCCAGCAGGATGAGCAGTGAGCAGTTCTTC.